This is a list of T cell receptor beta chains from one sample in a study of early T cells in non-severe SARS-CoV-2 infection. TCRdb re-derived calls from the 5' RACE reads in MiXCR, one entry per CDR3 protein. Among 61,000 or so distinct CDR3 sequences, more than 10% were seen once, and the ten largest hold over 1%. The sequences come from whole blood, collected at baseline. These receptors were taken from an adult who was a healthcare worker with PCR-confirmed SARS-CoV-2 infection or an uninfected control (not recorded which). The donor label of this sample is uncertain. Each CDR3 is given with its conserved first and last residue. The D gene is left open where the match is weak. A row's size may be missing; if present it is once, few, many or a size class.

clone size	V gene	D gene	J gene	CDR3 DNA	CDR3 protein
NA	TRBV5-4	TRBD2	TRBJ2-3	TGTGCCAGCAGCTCCAGGACTAGCTCGGCTGATACGCAGTATTTT	CASSSRTSSADTQYF
few	TRBV12-3/TRBV12-4	NA	TRBJ1-2	TGTGCCAGCAGTCCGAGAACAGGGTTGTTCGGCTACACCTTC	CASSPRTGLFGYTF
few	TRBV11-2	TRBD2	TRBJ2-3	TGTGCCAGCAGCTTATGGTCGGGGGGGCCGACAGATACGCAGTATTTT	CASSLWSGGPTDTQYF
few	TRBV11-1	TRBD1	TRBJ1-1	TGTGCCAGCAGCCCATACAGGGGGCGGCAAGGCGCTGAAGCTTTCTTT	CASSPYRGRQGAEAFF
NA	TRBV11-3	TRBD2	TRBJ2-1	TGTGCCAGCAGCCTCGATCGGGGGGGCTTCTCCTACAATGAGCAGTTCTTC	CASSLDRGGFSYNEQFF
few	TRBV18	NA	TRBJ2-3	TGTGCCAGCTCACCCCCTATGTGGGATACGCAGTATTTT	CASSPPMWDTQYF
many	TRBV20-1	NA	TRBJ1-1	TGCAGTGCTAGCCCCCCAGATGTTAACACTGAAGCTTTCTTT	CSASPPDVNTEAFF
many	TRBV2	NA	TRBJ2-1	TGTGCCAGCACGACGACAGTCCTACAGTTCTTC	CASTTTVLQFF
NA	TRBV11-3	NA	TRBJ1-5	TGTGCCAGCAGCCACCGGGACATGGTGGCTAGCAATCAGCCCCAGCATTTT	CASSHRDMVASNQPQHF
few	TRBV20-1	TRBD1	TRBJ2-1	TGCAGTGCTATAGGGGACAGGAGATACAATGAGCAGTTCTTC	CSAIGDRRYNEQFF
NA	TRBV6-1	NA	TRBJ1-2	TGTGCCAGCAGTGAACTTTCCCCCCAGGGCGGCTATGGCTACACCTTC	CASSELSPQGGYGYTF
NA	TRBV19	NA	TRBJ2-5	TGTGCCAGTAGCACCTCGGCAAAGACACTCCAAGAGACCCAGTACTTC	CASSTSAKTLQETQYF
NA	TRBV3-1	NA	TRBJ1-1	TGTGCCAGCAGCCAATTTGGCGGCCGAAGTGCTTTCTTT	CASSQFGGRSAFF
many	TRBV12-3/TRBV12-4	TRBD1	TRBJ2-2	TGTGCCAGCAGCCCCGGGACAGCAAACACCGGGGAGCTGTTTTTT	CASSPGTANTGELFF
few	TRBV2	NA	TRBJ2-1	TGTGCCAGCAGTGTAGAGGGAGCGACCTCCAATGAGCAGTTCTTC	CASSVEGATSNEQFF
NA	TRBV27	NA	TRBJ1-5	TGTGCCAGCAGACTACAATCCCGGGAAGGCCAGCCCCAGCATTTT	CASRLQSREGQPQHF
few	TRBV18	NA	TRBJ2-5	TGTGCCAGCTCAGACAGCCAACAAGAGACCCAGTACTTC	CASSDSQQETQYF
NA	TRBV9	NA	TRBJ2-1	TGTGCCAGCAGCGTAGATGGGCGCAATGAGCAGTTCTTC	CASSVDGRNEQFF
few	TRBV5-1	NA	TRBJ2-3	TGCGCCAGCAGCTTGTATGGCGTTTCGGCAGATACGCAGTATTTT	CASSLYGVSADTQYF
few	TRBV29-1	TRBD1	TRBJ2-2	TGCAGCGGAGGGGGACAGCACACCGGGGAGCTGTTTTTT	CSGGGQHTGELFF
NA	TRBV5-6	NA	TRBJ2-5	TGTGCCAGCAGCCCGGAGGGGTGGCAAGAGACCCAGTACTTC	CASSPEGWQETQYF
NA	TRBV15	NA	TRBJ2-3	TGTGCCACCAGCAATGTAGATACGCAGTATTTT	CATSNVDTQYF
NA	TRBV5-6	NA	TRBJ2-5	TGTGCCAGCAGCTTGGCTGGGCGCGAGACCCAGTACTTC	CASSLAGRETQYF
NA	TRBV7-6	TRBD2	TRBJ2-1	TGTGCCAGCAGCTTGCTAGCGGACCACTACAATGAGCAGTTCTTC	CASSLLADHYNEQFF
many	TRBV6-6	NA	TRBJ1-4	TGTGCCAGCAGACGGGGAGGCGGGGGAGCAACTAATGAAAAACTGTTTTTT	CASRRGGGGATNEKLFF
NA	TRBV6-2/TRBV6-3	TRBD1	TRBJ1-1	TGTGCCAGCAGTTCACAGGGGGTCAGGAACACTGAAGCTTTCTTT	CASSSQGVRNTEAFF
NA	TRBV19	TRBD2	TRBJ2-3	TGTGCCAGTGAGGCGGGGGGCCTTAACACAGATACGCAGTATTTT	CASEAGGLNTDTQYF
NA	TRBV7-2	TRBD2	TRBJ2-1	TGTGCCAGCAGGCCTAGCGGGGGGGCTAATGAGCAGTTCTTC	CASRPSGGANEQFF
NA	TRBV20-1	NA	TRBJ2-1	TGCAGTGCCCACTTCTTGGACGCGGGGCAGTTCTTC	CSAHFLDAGQFF
NA	TRBV6-1	NA	TRBJ1-2	TGTGCCAGCAGTGATAGGGGCCTGGCTAACTATGGCTACACCTTC	CASSDRGLANYGYTF
NA	TRBV18	NA	TRBJ1-1	TGTGCCAGCTCACCTCAGGCCAAGAACACTGAAGCTTTCTTT	CASSPQAKNTEAFF
NA	TRBV3-1	NA	TRBJ2-5	TGTGCCAGCAGCCAAGACGAGGACCAAGAGACCCAGTACTTC	CASSQDEDQETQYF
NA	TRBV5-4	NA	TRBJ1-1	TGTGCCAGCAGCTCCTGGCGGGGAGGGTCGGACACTGAAGCTTTCTTT	CASSSWRGGSDTEAFF
few	TRBV5-1	TRBD2	TRBJ2-1	TGCGCCAGCAGCCCCCGACTAGCGGGGGGGTCTAATAACAATGAGCAGTTCTTC	CASSPRLAGGSNNNEQFF
NA	TRBV3-1	NA	TRBJ2-2	TGTGCCAGCAGCCAGGGCGGGGTGAACACCGGGGAGCTGTTTTTT	CASSQGGVNTGELFF
NA	TRBV6-2/TRBV6-3	NA	TRBJ1-1	TGTGCCAGCAGTTACCAAAACACTGAAGCTTTCTTT	CASSYQNTEAFF
many	TRBV21-1	NA	TRBJ2-5	TGTGCCAGCAGCAAAGGGGGGCAAGAGACCCAGTACTTC	CASSKGGQETQYF
many	TRBV6-6	NA	TRBJ1-1	TGTGCCAGCCGGCCGGGGGGGAGGAACACTGAAGCTTTCTTT	CASRPGGRNTEAFF
many	TRBV10-1	TRBD1	TRBJ1-6	TGCGCCAGCGGGACAGACCCAAATTCACCCCTCCACTTT	CASGTDPNSPLHF
many	TRBV25-1	NA	TRBJ2-3	TGTGCCAGCAGTAAACAGGGCCGTTCCACAGATACGCAGTATTTT	CASSKQGRSTDTQYF
NA	TRBV20-1	TRBD2	TRBJ2-2	TGCAGTGCTAGAGATGACGGGGGGGCAAACACCGGGGAGCTGTTTTTT	CSARDDGGANTGELFF
NA	TRBV5-1	NA	TRBJ1-2	TGCGCCAGCAGCTTGGTGTTGGGTTCTGGCTACACCTTC	CASSLVLGSGYTF
many	TRBV18	NA	TRBJ1-1	TGTGCCAGCTCAGGTGTGAACACTGAAGCTTTCTTT	CASSGVNTEAFF
NA	TRBV20-1	NA	TRBJ2-1	TGCAGTGCTAGAGATGGGGGGGCTGCCTACAATGAGCAGTTCTTC	CSARDGGAAYNEQFF
NA	TRBV9	NA	TRBJ2-2	TGTGCCAGCAGCGAACACGGACAAACCGGCGGGGAGCTGTTTTTT	CASSEHGQTGGELFF
many	TRBV28	NA	TRBJ1-1	TGTGCCAGCAGGGAACCCGACGGGGACTCCGTCACTGAAGCTTTCTTT	CASREPDGDSVTEAFF
many	TRBV7-8	TRBD1	TRBJ2-6	TGTGCCAGCAGCTTAATACAGGGGGTTACTGGGGCCAACGTCCTGACTTTC	CASSLIQGVTGANVLTF
few	TRBV29-1	NA	TRBJ2-1	TGCAGCGCCATCATGGAGCTCAATGAGCAGTTCTTC	CSAIMELNEQFF